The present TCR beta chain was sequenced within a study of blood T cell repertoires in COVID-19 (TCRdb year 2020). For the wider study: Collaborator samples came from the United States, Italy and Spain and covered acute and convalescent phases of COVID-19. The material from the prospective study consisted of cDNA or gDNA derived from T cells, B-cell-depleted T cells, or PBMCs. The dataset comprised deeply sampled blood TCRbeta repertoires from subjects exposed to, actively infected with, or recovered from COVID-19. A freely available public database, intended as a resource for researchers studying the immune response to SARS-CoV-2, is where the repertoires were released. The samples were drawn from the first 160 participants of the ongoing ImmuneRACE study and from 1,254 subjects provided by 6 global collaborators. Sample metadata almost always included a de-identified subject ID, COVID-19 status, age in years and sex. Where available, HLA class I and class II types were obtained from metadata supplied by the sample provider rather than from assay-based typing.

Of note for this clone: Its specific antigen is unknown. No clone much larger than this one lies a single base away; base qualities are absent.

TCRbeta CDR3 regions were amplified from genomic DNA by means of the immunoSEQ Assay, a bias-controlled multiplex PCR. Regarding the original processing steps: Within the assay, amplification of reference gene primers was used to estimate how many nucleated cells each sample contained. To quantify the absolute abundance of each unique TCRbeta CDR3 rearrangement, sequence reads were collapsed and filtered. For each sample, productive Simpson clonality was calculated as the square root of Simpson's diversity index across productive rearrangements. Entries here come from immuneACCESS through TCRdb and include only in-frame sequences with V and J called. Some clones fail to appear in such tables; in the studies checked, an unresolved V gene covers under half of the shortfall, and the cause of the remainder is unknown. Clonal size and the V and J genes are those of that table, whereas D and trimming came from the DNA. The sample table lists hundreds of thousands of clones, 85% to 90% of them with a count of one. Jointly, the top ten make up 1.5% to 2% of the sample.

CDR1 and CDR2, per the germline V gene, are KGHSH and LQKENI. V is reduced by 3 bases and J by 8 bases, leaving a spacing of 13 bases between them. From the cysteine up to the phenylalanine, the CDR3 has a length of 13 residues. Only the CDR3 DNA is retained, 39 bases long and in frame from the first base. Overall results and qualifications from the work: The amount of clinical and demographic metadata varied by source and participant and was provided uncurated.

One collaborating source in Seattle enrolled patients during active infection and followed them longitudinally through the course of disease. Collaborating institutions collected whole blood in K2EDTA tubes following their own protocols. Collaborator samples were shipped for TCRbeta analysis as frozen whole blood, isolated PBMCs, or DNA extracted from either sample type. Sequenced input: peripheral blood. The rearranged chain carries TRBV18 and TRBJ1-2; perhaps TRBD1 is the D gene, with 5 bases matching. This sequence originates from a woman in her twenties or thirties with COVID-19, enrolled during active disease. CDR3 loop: CASSPNDRTGYTF. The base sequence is TGTGCCAGCTCACCCAACGACAGAACGGGCTACACCTTC.